This entry concerns a single T cell receptor (beta chain). The data belong to a study of blood T cell repertoires in COVID-19. The CDR3 loop spans 20 amino acids. In germline, CDR1 is SGDLS, CDR2 YYNGEE. The trim removed 0 bases at V and 0 bases at J, leaving 9 bases unmatched. Method: immunoSEQ multiplex PCR; TCRdb's copy keeps in-frame clones and lacks some. The data contain 120,000 or so clones, roughly 90% of them singletons. The specimen was peripheral blood. This sequence was found in a man aged 35 to 55 with acute or convalescent COVID-19. The chain recombines TRBV9 with TRBJ2-1, with 13 bases lining up with TRBD2. The CDR3 is CASSVEGGGLAGSSYNEQFF. The CDR3 DNA sequence: TGTGCCAGCAGCGTAGAGGGCGGGGGACTAGCGGGGAGCTCCTACAATGAGCAGTTCTTC.